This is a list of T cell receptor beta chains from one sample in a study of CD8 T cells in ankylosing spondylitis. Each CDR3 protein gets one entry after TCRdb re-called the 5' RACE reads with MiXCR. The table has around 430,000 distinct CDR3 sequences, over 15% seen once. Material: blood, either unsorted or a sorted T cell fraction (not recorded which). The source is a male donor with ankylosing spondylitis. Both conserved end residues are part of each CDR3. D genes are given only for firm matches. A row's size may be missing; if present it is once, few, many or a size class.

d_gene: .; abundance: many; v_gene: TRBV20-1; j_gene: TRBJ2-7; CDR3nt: TGCAGTGCTAGGGACTCTACCTACGAGCAGTACTTC; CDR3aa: CSARDSTYEQYF
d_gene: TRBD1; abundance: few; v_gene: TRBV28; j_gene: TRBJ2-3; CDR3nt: TGTGCCAGCAGCCAACCGCCGGGACAGGGGACAGATACGCAGTATTTT; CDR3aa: CASSQPPGQGTDTQYF
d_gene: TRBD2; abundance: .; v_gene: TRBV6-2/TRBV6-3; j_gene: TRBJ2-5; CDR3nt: TGTGCCAGCAGTCAGATAGCGGGGAGTCCCCCGGGAGAGACCCAGTACTTC; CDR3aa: CASSQIAGSPPGETQYF
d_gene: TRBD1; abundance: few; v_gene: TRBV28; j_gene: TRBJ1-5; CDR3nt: TGTGCCAGCCAACCTCCCTCCCGATGGCCGGACAGGAGCAATCAGCCCCAGCATTTT; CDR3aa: CASQPPSRWPDRSNQPQHF
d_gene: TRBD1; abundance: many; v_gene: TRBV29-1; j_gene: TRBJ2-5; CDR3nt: TGCAGCGTCGTGACAGGGTCTTGGGTTTGGTACTTC; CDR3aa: CSVVTGSWVWYF
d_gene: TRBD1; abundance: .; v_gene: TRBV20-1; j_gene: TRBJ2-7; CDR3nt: TGCAGTGCTCTGGGACAGAGTAGCTCCTACGAGCAGTACTTC; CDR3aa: CSALGQSSSYEQYF
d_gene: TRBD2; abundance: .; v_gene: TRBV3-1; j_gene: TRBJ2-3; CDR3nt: TGTGCCAGCAGCTCCACAACAAGAAAGGGCGGACTAGCGCTTACGCAGTATTTT; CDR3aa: CASSSTTRKGGLALTQYF
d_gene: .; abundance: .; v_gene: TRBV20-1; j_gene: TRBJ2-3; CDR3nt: TGCAGTGCAGCACCGGCAGATACGCAGTATTTT; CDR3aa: CSAAPADTQYF
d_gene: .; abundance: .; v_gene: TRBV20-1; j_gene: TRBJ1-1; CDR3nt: TGCAGTGCTAGAGTGCCTAAGGGAAACACTGAAGCTTTCTTT; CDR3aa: CSARVPKGNTEAFF
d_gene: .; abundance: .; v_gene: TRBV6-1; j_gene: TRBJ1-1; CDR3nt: TGTGCCAGCAGGCCCTTCGACAGCAGTGAAGCTTTCTTT; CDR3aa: CASRPFDSSEAFF
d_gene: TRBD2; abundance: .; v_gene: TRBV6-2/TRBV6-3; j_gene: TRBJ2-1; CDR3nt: TGTGCCAGCAGCTATCTAGCGGGAATGAGTGAGCAGTTCTTC; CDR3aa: CASSYLAGMSEQFF
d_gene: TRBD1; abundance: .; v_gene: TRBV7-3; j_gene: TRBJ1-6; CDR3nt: TGTGCCAGCAGCTTAATCGACAGGGTCGGATCACCCCTCCACTTT; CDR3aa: CASSLIDRVGSPLHF
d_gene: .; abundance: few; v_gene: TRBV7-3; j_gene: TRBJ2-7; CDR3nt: TGTGCCAGCAGCCCCCCCAGGGTAAGGGTCTACGAGCAGTACTTC; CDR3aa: CASSPPRVRVYEQYF
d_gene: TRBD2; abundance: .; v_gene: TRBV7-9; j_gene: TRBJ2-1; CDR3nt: TGTGCCAGCAGCCTGCGGGGGGCCGGCGGCAATGAGCAGTTCTTC; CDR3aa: CASSLRGAGGNEQFF
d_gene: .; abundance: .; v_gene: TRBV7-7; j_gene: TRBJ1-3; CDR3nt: TGTGCTAGCAGTTTGGGTAGCACCTCAGGTATCTCTGGAAACACCATATATTTT; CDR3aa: CASSLGSTSGISGNTIYF
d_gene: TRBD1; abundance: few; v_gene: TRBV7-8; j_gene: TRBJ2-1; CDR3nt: TGTGCCAGCAGCGACAGGGCGCGGGAGCAGTTCTTC; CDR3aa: CASSDRAREQFF